These T cell receptor beta chains were read from a single sample in a study of blood T cell repertoires in COVID-19. Sequencing used immunoSEQ multiplex PCR; TCRdb keeps in-frame clones, though not all of them. The data show some 190,000 clones, 80% to 90% seen once. Source material: peripheral blood. The receptor set was obtained from a man younger than 40 with acute or convalescent COVID-19. Both conserved end residues are part of each CDR3. A D gene is named only where the DNA matches it firmly. Clone size appears in some rows only: once, few, many, or a class for an expanded clone.

>TRBJ2-1|TRBV5-4|NA|NA
CASSLTSESEQFF
TGTGCCAGCAGCTTGACGAGCGAGAGTGAGCAGTTCTTC
>TRBJ1-4|TRBV30|NA|NA
CAWSLTNLEKLFF
TGTGCCTGGAGTTTGACAAATTTGGAAAAACTGTTTTTT
>TRBJ1-6|TRBV7-9|NA|NA
CASSSDRGIGGSPLHF
TGTGCCAGCAGCTCGGACAGAGGTATAGGAGGTTCACCCCTCCACTTT
>TRBJ2-3|TRBV30|NA|NA
CAWSRGSSNTDTQYF
TGTGCCTGGAGTCGGGGGTCGAGCAACACAGATACGCAGTATTTT
>TRBJ1-6|TRBV7-8|NA|NA
CASSPQGLDSPLHF
TGTGCCAGCAGCCCCCAGGGCCTTGATTCACCCCTCCACTTT
>TRBJ2-4|TRBV19|TRBD1|few
CASSNTGVGIQYF
TGTGCCAGTAGTAATACAGGGGTGGGCATTCAGTACTTC
>TRBJ1-1|TRBV28|NA|NA
CASTGAVNTEAFF
TGTGCCAGCACAGGGGCCGTCAACACTGAAGCTTTCTTT
>TRBJ2-1|TRBV24-1|NA|NA
CATSDHRLASPYNEQFF
TGTGCCACCAGTGATCATCGACTGGCTTCTCCTTACAATGAGCAGTTCTTC
>TRBJ1-2|TRBV27|NA|NA
CASGSRRGDGYTF
TGTGCCAGCGGATCCAGACGGGGGGATGGCTACACCTTC
>TRBJ2-7|TRBV19|TRBD1|NA
CASSVQGAGEQYF
TGTGCCAGTAGTGTACAGGGGGCCGGCGAGCAGTACTTC
>TRBJ2-7|TRBV11-2|NA|NA
CASSPMTGPRNSYEQYF
TGTGCCAGCAGCCCGATGACAGGACCCCGAAATTCTTACGAGCAGTACTTC
>TRBJ2-7|TRBV28|NA|NA
CASRLDFRGTYEQYF
TGTGCCAGCAGACTAGACTTTCGGGGAACCTACGAGCAGTACTTC
>TRBJ1-5|TRBV2|TRBD1|NA
CASSEQGGSQPQHF
TGTGCCAGCAGTGAGCAGGGGGGTAGTCAGCCCCAGCATTTT